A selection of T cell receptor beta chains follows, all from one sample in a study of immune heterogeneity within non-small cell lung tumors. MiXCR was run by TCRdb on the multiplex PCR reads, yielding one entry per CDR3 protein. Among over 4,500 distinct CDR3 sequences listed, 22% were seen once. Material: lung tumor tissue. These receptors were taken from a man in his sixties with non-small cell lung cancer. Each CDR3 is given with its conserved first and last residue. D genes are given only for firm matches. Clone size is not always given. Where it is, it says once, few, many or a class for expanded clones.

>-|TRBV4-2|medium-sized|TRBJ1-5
TGTGCCAGCAGCCAAGATAGATTAGTAAGTCAGCCCCAGCATTTT
CASSQDRLVSQPQHF
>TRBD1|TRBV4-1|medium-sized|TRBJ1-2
TGCGCCAGCAGCTCGCGACAGGGGGCTTGGGGCTACACCTTC
CASSSRQGAWGYTF
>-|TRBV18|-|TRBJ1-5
TGTGCCAGCTCACAGGGGCAAAGCAGTCAGCCCCAGCATTTT
CASSQGQSSQPQHF
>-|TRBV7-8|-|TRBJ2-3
TGTGCCAGCAACTCCGAAAGAGGGAGCCGTGCAGATACGCAGTATTTT
CASNSERGSRADTQYF
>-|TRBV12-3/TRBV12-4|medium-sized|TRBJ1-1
TGTGCCAGCAGTCCAGATAAGGGGACTGAAGCTTTCTTT
CASSPDKGTEAFF
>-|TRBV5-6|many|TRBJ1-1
TGTGCCAGCAGCTTGGATTGGGAAACTGAAGCTTTCTTT
CASSLDWETEAFF
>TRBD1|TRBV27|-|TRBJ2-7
TGTGCCAGCAGTTTATGGACAGGACGGCCCTATGAGCAGTACTTC
CASSLWTGRPYEQYF
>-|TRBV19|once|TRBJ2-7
TGTGCCAGTAGTCCAGGGACCACCGGCGAGCAGTACTTC
CASSPGTTGEQYF
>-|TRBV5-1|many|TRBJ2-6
TGCGCCAGCAGCTTGGGCGGTCGCTCTGGGGCCAACGTCCTGACTTTC
CASSLGGRSGANVLTF
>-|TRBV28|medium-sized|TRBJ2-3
TGTGCCAGCAGTCGGCGGGGAATGGGGACGCAGTATTTT
CASSRRGMGTQYF
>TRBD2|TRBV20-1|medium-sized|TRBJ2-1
TGCAGCAGTCTTAGCGGGAACTACAATGAGCAGTTCTTC
CSSLSGNYNEQFF
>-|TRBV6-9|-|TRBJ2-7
TGTGCCAGCAGTTACACGGGACAATCGCCCTACGAGCAGTACTTC
CASSYTGQSPYEQYF
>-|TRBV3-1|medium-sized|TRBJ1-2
TGTGCCAGCAGCCAAGAAATTTCAGCGGGCCAGGGGTACGGTAACTATGGCTACACCTTC
CASSQEISAGQGYGNYGYTF
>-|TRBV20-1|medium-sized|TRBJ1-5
TGCAGTGCCAACCTCGGCAGTAGGCAGCCCCAGCATTTT
CSANLGSRQPQHF
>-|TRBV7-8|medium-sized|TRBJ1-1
TGTGCCAGCAGCTTAGTATGGCGCACTGAAGCTTTCTTT
CASSLVWRTEAFF
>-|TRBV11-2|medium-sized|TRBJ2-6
TGTGCCAGCAGCTACAGCTCTGGGGCCAACGTCCTGACTTTC
CASSYSSGANVLTF
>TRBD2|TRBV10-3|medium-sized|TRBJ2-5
TGTGCCATCAGTGATCCCCTAGCGGAAAAAGAGACCCAGTACTTC
CAISDPLAEKETQYF
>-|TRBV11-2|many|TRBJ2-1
TGTGCCAGCAGCTTAGGGGGACAATACAATGAGCAGTTCTTC
CASSLGGQYNEQFF
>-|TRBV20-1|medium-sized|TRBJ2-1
TGCAGTGCGCAGACTCGAGATGAGCAGTTCTTC
CSAQTRDEQFF
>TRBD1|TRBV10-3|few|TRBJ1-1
TGTGCCATCAGCCGGGACAGAGACACTGAAGCTTTCTTT
CAISRDRDTEAFF
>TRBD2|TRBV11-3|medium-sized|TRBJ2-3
TGTGCCAGCAGCCCGGGGGGACGGACAGATACGCAGTATTTT
CASSPGGRTDTQYF
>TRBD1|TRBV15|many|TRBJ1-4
TGTGCCACCAGCAGAGATGTAACAGGGGGGGAAAAACTGTTTTTT
CATSRDVTGGEKLFF
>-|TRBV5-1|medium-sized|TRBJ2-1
TGCGCCAGCAGCGATGGGTGGGCGGGACTCGAGCAGTTCTTC
CASSDGWAGLEQFF
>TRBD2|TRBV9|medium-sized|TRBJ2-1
TGTGCCAGCAGCGTAGGGGGGGGGAGGTACAATGAGCAGTTCTTC
CASSVGGGRYNEQFF
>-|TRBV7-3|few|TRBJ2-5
TGTGCCAGCAGCTTAGGACACCAAGAGACCCAGTACTTC
CASSLGHQETQYF
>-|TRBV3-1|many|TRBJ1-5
TGTGCCAGCAGCCAAGATGCAGGGTCCAATCAGCCCCAGCATTTT
CASSQDAGSNQPQHF
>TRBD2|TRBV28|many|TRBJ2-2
TGTGCCAGCAGTCCCAGCGCGGGAGGGTCGAGAGCCGGGGAGCTGTTTTTT
CASSPSAGGSRAGELFF
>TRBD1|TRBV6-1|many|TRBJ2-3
TGTGCCAGCAGAGACATACTTCGACAGGGTGGAGATACGCAGTATTTT
CASRDILRQGGDTQYF
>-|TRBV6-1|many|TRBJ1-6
TGTGCCAGCCGTCAGAGCTCCTATAATTCACCCCTCCACTTT
CASRQSSYNSPLHF
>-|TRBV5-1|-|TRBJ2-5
TGCGCCAGCAACATAGCACAGGGCCAAGAGACCCAGTACTTC
CASNIAQGQETQYF
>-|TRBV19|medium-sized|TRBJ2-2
TGTGCCAGTAGTAGGGGCCAGGGGGGTAACACCGGGGAGCTGTTTTTT
CASSRGQGGNTGELFF
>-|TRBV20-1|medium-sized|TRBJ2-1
TGCAGTGCTATAGGATCCGGGAAATACAATGAGCAGTTCTTC
CSAIGSGKYNEQFF
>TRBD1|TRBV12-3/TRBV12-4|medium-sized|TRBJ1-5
TGTGCCAGCAGTTCTACCACAGGGGTTGTGAATCAGCCCCAGCATTTT
CASSSTTGVVNQPQHF
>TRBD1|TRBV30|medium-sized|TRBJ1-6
TGTGCCTGGACCCCGGGACAGTATAATTCACCCCTCCACTTT
CAWTPGQYNSPLHF
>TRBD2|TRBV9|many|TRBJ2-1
TGTGCCAGCAGCGTAGAGGGGACTAGCGGCAATGAGCAGTTCTTC
CASSVEGTSGNEQFF
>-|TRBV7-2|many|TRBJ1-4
TGTGCCAGCAGCTTAGCGGTTGGGGGTAGCGAAAAACTGTTTTTT
CASSLAVGGSEKLFF
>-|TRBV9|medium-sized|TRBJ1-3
TGTGCCAGCAGCGTAGCAGCCAGCGTCTCTGGAAACACCATATATTTT
CASSVAASVSGNTIYF
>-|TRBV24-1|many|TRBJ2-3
TGTGCCACCAGTGATTTGTGGGATACGCAGTATTTT
CATSDLWDTQYF
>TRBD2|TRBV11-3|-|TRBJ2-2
TGTGCCAGCAGCTTTGCATCTAGCGGGAGTTCCGGGGACCTGTTTTTT
CASSFASSGSSGDLFF
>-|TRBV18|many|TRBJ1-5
TGTGCCAGCTCACAGGGGCAAAGCAATCAGCCCCAGCATTTT
CASSQGQSNQPQHF
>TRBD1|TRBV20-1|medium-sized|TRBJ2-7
TGCAGTGCTCCCCAGGACAGGGGAAGCGCCTACGAGCAGTACTTC
CSAPQDRGSAYEQYF
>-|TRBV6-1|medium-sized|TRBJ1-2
TGTGCCAGCGGGGGCACCTATGGCTACACCTTC
CASGGTYGYTF
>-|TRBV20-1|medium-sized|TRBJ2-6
TGCAGTGCTAGCCGCTCTGGGGCCAACGTCCTGACTTTC
CSASRSGANVLTF
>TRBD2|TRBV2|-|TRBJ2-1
TGTGCCAGCAGTGAAGCGGGAGGGCCTGGGCAGTTCTTC
CASSEAGGPGQFF
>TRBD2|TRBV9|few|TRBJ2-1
TGTGCCAGCAGCACGAGCGGGACTTACAATGAGCAGTTCTTC
CASSTSGTYNEQFF
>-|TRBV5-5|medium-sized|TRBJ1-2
TGTGCCAGCAGCTCCGCAGGGCCCGTGGGCTATGGCTACACCTTC
CASSSAGPVGYGYTF
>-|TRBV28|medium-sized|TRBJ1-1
TGTGCCAGCAGTTTAGGGTGGAGCACTGAAGCTTTCTTT
CASSLGWSTEAFF
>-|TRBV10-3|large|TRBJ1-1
TGTGCCATCAGGCCCCAAGTCCTGAACACTGAAGCTTTCTTT
CAIRPQVLNTEAFF
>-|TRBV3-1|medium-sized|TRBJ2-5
TGTGCCAGCAGCCACAGGATGACGACCCAGTACTTC
CASSHRMTTQYF
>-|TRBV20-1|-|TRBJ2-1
TGCAGTGCTAGCTATCTGTCTGGAGGTCGGGATGAGCACTTCTTC
CSASYLSGGRDEHFF
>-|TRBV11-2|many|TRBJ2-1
TGTGCCAGCAGCTTATCGGGGTGGAGGGTGGGGCAGTTCTTC
CASSLSGWRVGQFF
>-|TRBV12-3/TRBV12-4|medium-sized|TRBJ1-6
TGTGCCAGCAGCTTCCAGGGAAATTCACCCCTCCACTTT
CASSFQGNSPLHF
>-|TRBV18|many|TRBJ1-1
TGTGCCAGCTCACTCACCCAAGAGAACACTGAAGCTTTCTTT
CASSLTQENTEAFF